What follows describes a single TCR beta chain. This clone was seen only a few times. Its antigen is currently not known. No qualities accompany the bases; no much larger clone lies one base away. Including cysteine and phenylalanine, the CDR3 has 14 amino acids. Here the CDR3 DNA is all that survives: 42 bases in frame from base 1. The germline V gene (reference sequence) sets CDR1 to GTSNPN and CDR2 to SVGIG. Relative to germline, V is 4 bases shorter and J is 8 bases shorter, with 20 bases between their ends. The library was made by the immunoSEQ multiplex PCR assay. Alongside multiparametric flow cytometry, deep sequencing of rearranged TCR beta loci was used to profile the T cell repertoires. TCRdb obtained this table from immuneACCESS and retained in-frame rearrangements with V and J assigned. These tables miss some clones; where compared with another copy, unresolved V genes account for less than half of the shortfall, and the remainder is unexplained. For this sample there are about 24,000 clones; more than 80% appear just once. The ten largest clones capture under 25% of the sample.

The data were taken from a study of lymphopenia after photon versus proton radiotherapy (dated by TCRdb to 2018 to 2020). Regarding the research as a whole: Photon and proton radiation therapy were compared by the study for their immunological effects in patients with gastrointestinal tumors who developed high-grade lymphopenia. The study aimed to characterize how the two radiation modalities differ in their impact on the immune system. A cohort of around 21 patients with gastrointestinal tumors who received either photon or proton therapy and subsequently developed lymphopenia was included.

Results and caveats for the whole study, not just this receptor: The authors looked at the survival association only in patients who died, and they framed better survival with proton therapy as a possibility rather than a demonstrated result. During treatment, patients who received photon therapy lost naive T cells and TCR diversity and gained effector/memory populations, whereas patients who received proton therapy remained relatively stable. After the lymphocyte count nadir, repertoires from photon-treated patients showed oligoclonal expansion, particularly of CD8+ Temra cells, and this expansion drove the decline in diversity. Among patients across the cohort who died, overall survival time showed an inverse correlation with a larger post-nadir drop in TCR diversity.

The specimen comprised peripheral blood, sampled from a patient treated with photon-based radiotherapy. The clonotype originates from a man aged 40-55 years with gastric cancer. The rearranged chain carries TRBV30 and TRBJ1-1, with a weak D call of TRBD1 (6 bases match). The nucleotide sequence is TGTGCCTGGAAAGGACAGACCGAAGTCCGCGAAGCTTTCTTT. The encoded protein is CAWKGQTEVREAFF.